The entry that follows covers one TCR beta chain sequence. Its target antigen remains unknown. Qualities for individual bases were not recorded, and no much larger clone is one base off. Library method: 5' RACE. Instrument used: NextSeq 500. To allow correction of PCR and sequencing errors, the TCR library protocol tagged every TCR cDNA molecule with a unique molecular identifier. The authors' pipeline ran thus. TCR identification, UMI-based error correction and CDR3 extraction were performed with Decombinator tools. TCRs above a frequency of 2 per 1,000, corresponding to the top 1% of the tumor frequency distribution, were defined as expanded. Each repertoire was subsampled 100 times to 5,000 TCRs, after which Renyi diversity was computed with the R vegan package. To build CDR3 similarity networks, amino acid triplet string-kernel similarity was used, and CDR3s were connected when their pairwise similarity was above 0.82. The public reads were reprocessed in TCRdb via fastp at Q25 and MiXCR, keeping in-frame beta chains. Rows with one shared CDR3 protein collapse into an entry with the most common genes and DNA. The authors' filters were not applied to this entry. The sample yields over a thousand distinct CDR3 sequences; roughly 37% were counted once. Around 20% of the sample rests with the top ten.

CDR3 length: 13 amino acids, cysteine to phenylalanine. Only CDR3 DNA is held: 39 bases, read in frame from base 1. The CDR1 and CDR2 encoded by the germline V gene (reference sequence) are DFQATT and SNEGSKA. The junction shows trimming of 3 bases on V and 4 bases on J, plus 10 bases between the germline ends. What the time point label conveys for this sample: sample taken at primary tumor resection. Donors were around 71 patients with early-stage, untreated non-small cell lung cancer from the lung TRACERx cohort. For TCR sequencing, whole RNA was extracted from tumor and nontumor lung tissue, or from cryopreserved PBMC samples, and no cell sorting was done. A patient was chosen for TCR sequencing only when enough RNA was available from at least two tumor regions. A lung pathologist reviewed the tumor and adjacent nontumor lung specimens before the specimens were selected. This specimen comes from a study of spatial heterogeneity in lung cancer (dated by TCRdb to the late 2010s). As for the study more broadly: Beta-chain transcripts were consistently detected in greater numbers than alpha-chain transcripts, which likely reflected higher beta-chain transcript abundance. In the raw uncorrected reads, each unique combination of TCR and UMI appeared more than ten times on average. TCR alpha and beta repertoires were quantitatively compared across multiple tumor regions, matched nontumor lung and blood in non-small cell lung cancer. TCR repertoire features were related to nonsynonymous mutation counts determined by whole-exome sequencing of tumor tissue. At surgery, some 200 tumor regions, approximately 64 matched nontumor lung samples and about 56 PBMC samples were TCR-sequenced for both alpha and beta chains. The study at large found these results: Confirming at a functional level the hypothesis that regional TCRs recognize regional mutations was considered to require additional single-cell paired TCR alpha and beta sequencing.

This specimen consisted of normal lung tissue next to the tumor, obtained at surgery. This sequence uses TRBV20-1 and TRBJ2-1, with a tentative D gene TRBD2 over 6 matching bases. The sequence came from a male donor with early-stage non-small cell lung cancer. The bases read TGCAGTGCTAGTGGCGGGAAGTACAATGAGCAGTTCTTC. Its protein product is CSASGGKYNEQFF.